This TCR beta chain was recorded in a study of blood T cells in healthy people across ages. Next came a second PCR, run for about 6 to 12 cycles, which used a sample-barcoded 5' primer along with a J-beta primer mix. TCRdb processed the 5' RACE reads anew with MiXCR; each CDR3 protein has one entry. This table has 920,000 or so distinct CDR3 sequences, more than 35% appearing once. The trim removed 2 bases at V and 6 bases at J, leaving 9 bases unmatched. The germline gives CDR1 ENHRY, CDR2 SYGVKD. The CDR3 is made up of 17 amino acids. The receptor was derived from a woman in her sixties or seventies in good health. The gene calls are TRBV10-3 and TRBJ2-3; 12 nucleotides match TRBD2. Sample: blood. CDR3 in amino acids: CAISELETSGRRDTQYF. In DNA form, the CDR3 reads TGTGCCATCAGTGAGCTCGAGACTAGCGGGAGAAGGGATACGCAGTATTTT.